This T cell receptor beta chain was found in a study of blood T cell repertoires in COVID-19 (dated by TCRdb to between 2020 and 2021). Background for the entire study: Samples covering the acute and convalescent phases of COVID-19 were provided by collaborators in the United States, Italy and Spain. The dataset comprised deeply sampled blood TCRbeta repertoires from subjects exposed to, actively infected with, or recovered from COVID-19. The sample metadata nearly always contained a de-identified subject ID, COVID-19 status, age in years and sex. The samples were drawn from the first 160 participants of the ongoing ImmuneRACE study and from 1,254 subjects provided by 6 global collaborators. The material from the prospective study consisted of cDNA or gDNA derived from T cells, B-cell-depleted T cells, or PBMCs. HLA class I and class II types, where available, came from metadata supplied by the sample provider rather than from assay-based typing. The repertoires were released in a freely available public database intended as a resource for research on the immune response to SARS-CoV-2.

This clone was detected only a few times. No cognate antigen has been identified for it. No much larger clonotype is one base removed from it; base qualities were not supplied. The immunoSEQ Assay, a bias-controlled multiplex PCR, was used to amplify TCRbeta CDR3 regions from genomic DNA. The study's own analysis went as follows. Nucleated cell counts per sample were estimated from amplification of reference gene primers within the assay. To quantify the absolute abundance of each unique TCRbeta CDR3 rearrangement, sequence reads were collapsed and filtered. For each sample, productive Simpson clonality was calculated as the square root of Simpson's diversity index over productive rearrangements. TCRdb retrieved this table from immuneACCESS and kept in-frame rearrangements only. Not all clones are present; in checked studies, unresolved V genes account for under half, and no reason is known for the remainder. The V and J calls and clone size come from that table; D and trimming were worked out from the DNA. This sample is represented by roughly 12,000 clones; 55% to 80% of them were singletons. The top ten clonotypes cover around 30% of the sample.

V is pruned by 4 bases and J by 0 bases, leaving 3 bases of the junction without a gene match. From a lookup of the germline V gene (reference sequence), CDR1 and CDR2 are SEHNR and FQNEAQ. Inclusive of the bounding cysteine and phenylalanine, the CDR3 is 15 residues long. The CDR3 DNA has 45 bases and is translated from base 1. Overall study results and their limits: How much clinical and demographic metadata was included differed by source and by participant, and the metadata was provided uncurated.

Collaborating institutions collected whole blood in K2EDTA tubes following their own protocols. Collaborator samples were shipped for TCRbeta analysis as frozen whole blood, isolated PBMCs, or DNA extracted from either sample type. This sequence originates from a human donor in a cohort sampled during active COVID-19. This sequence uses TRBV7-9 and TRBJ1-5; 7 bases in the middle match TRBD1. The specimen sequenced was peripheral blood. Here the CDR3 is given as CASSSTGLSNQPQHF. The DNA is as follows: TGTGCCAGCAGCTCGACAGGGCTTAGCAATCAGCCCCAGCATTTT.